This TCR beta chain comes out of a study of blood T cell repertoires in COVID-19. Study-level background: There were acute and convalescent COVID-19 samples, and they came from the United States, Italy and Spain.

Profiling relied on immunoSEQ multiplex PCR, and the TCRdb table lists in-frame clones only, not all of them. This table holds approximately 110,000 clones, 90% to 95% found once. V lost 2 bases and J lost 0; bases outside the gene matches: 4. This CDR3 is 17 amino acids long. Germline V gives CDR1 MNHNS, CDR2 SASEGT. The chain is built from TRBV6-1 and TRBJ2-1; 10 bases line up with TRBD2. The receptor comes from a man in his fifties with COVID-19, enrolled during active disease. The specimen was peripheral blood. CDR3 amino acids: CASSEWLAGVSYNEQFF. DNA for the CDR3: TGTGCCAGCAGTGAATGGCTAGCGGGAGTCTCCTACAATGAGCAGTTCTTC.